This T cell receptor (beta chain) was obtained from a study of control samples from healthy donors and cancer patients. Germline V gives CDR1 SGDLS, CDR2 YYNGEE. J lost 8 bases, V lost 4 bases, and 10 bases had no gene match. This CDR3 region has 15 residues. Measured with immunoSEQ multiplex PCR; TCRdb has only the in-frame clones, and not every one. The sample holds roughly 150,000 clones; around 90% are singletons and the top ten take 1.7%. The receptor comes from a young man in good health. Sequencing input: blood. This sequence joins TRBV9 and TRBJ2-1, with 9 bases fitting TRBD1. In DNA, the CDR3 is TGTGCCAGCAGCCCCCCGGGACAGGGAGTACATGAGCAGTTCTTC. Protein product: CASSPPGQGVHEQFF. The variable domain in full, completed from reference TRBV9 and TRBJ2-1, reads DSGVTQTPKHLITATGQRVTLRCSPRSGDLSVYWYQQSLDQGLQFLIQYYNGEERAKGNILERFSAQQFPDLHSELNLSSLELGDSALYFCASSPPGQGVHEQFFGPGTRLTVL.